The 26 T cell receptor beta chains below were found in one sample sequenced in a study of blood T cell repertoires in COVID-19. Clones were sequenced by immunoSEQ multiplex PCR, and TCRdb holds only the in-frame ones, with some missing. The repertoire includes 150,000 to 200,000 clones, over 70% of them detected once, and less than 4% sits in the top ten. Sequenced material: PBMCs or T cells enriched from blood (not recorded which). These receptors all stem from a woman aged 55-69 years who had recovered from COVID-19.

The chain carries TRBV12-3 or TRBV12-4 and TRBJ2-1; 7 bases are a match to TRBD2. Trimming cost V 5 bases and J 9 bases; bases outside gene matches: 1. This CDR3 has 11 amino acids. Here the CDR3 reads CASSGRGEQFF. CDR3 in DNA: TGTGCCAGCAGTGGGAGGGGTGAGCAGTTCTTC.

CDR3 DNA: TGTGCCTGGATGGGCCCCTTAAACTATGGCTACACCTTC. It specifies CAWMGPLNYGYTF. The chain uses TRBV30 and TRBJ1-2; D unclear. The CDR3 is 13 residues long. Per germline, CDR1 GTSNPN and CDR2 SVGIG (reference sequence). V lost 4 bases and J lost 2, with 11 bases in between.

In its sample, this clone was seen once. The chain carries TRBV7-2 and TRBJ2-3; D is ambiguous. Germline values: CDR1 SGHTA, CDR2 FQGNSA. CDR3 length equals 12 residues. Trimming cost V 5 bases and J 0 bases, with 3 bases left between them. This CDR3 reads CASSPSTDTQYF. Written as DNA, the CDR3 is TGTGCCAGCAGCCCGAGCACAGATACGCAGTATTTT. The whole variable domain, remainder taken from reference TRBV7-2 and TRBJ2-3, is GAGVSQSPSNKVTEKGKDVELRCDPISGHTALYWYRQSLGQGLEFLIYFQGNSAPDKSGLPSDRFSAERTGGSVSTLTIQRTQQEDSAVYLCASSPSTDTQYFGPGTRLTVL.

V and J are TRBV15 and TRBJ2-3; 11 nucleotides agree with TRBD2. Germline-derived CDR1 and CDR2 are LNHNV and YYDKDF (reference sequence). The V and J ends lost 5 bases and 3 bases, in that order; junction bases with no gene match: 4. The CDR3 consists of 15 residues. As DNA, the CDR3 is TGTGCCACCAGCGAACTAGCGGGGGCAACAGATACGCAGTATTTT. As protein: CATSELAGATDTQYF.

As for this clone: This sample also contains other DNA sequences that code for the same CDR3. The J gene is TRBJ1-1, the V gene TRBV5-1; D not resolved. This CDR3 spans 14 amino acids. V lost 2 bases to trimming and J lost 4 bases, with 12 bases between them. Germline V gene lookup returns CDR1 SGHRS and CDR2 YFSETQ. This CDR3 reads CASSFSGEGTEAFF. The CDR3 coding sequence is TGCGCCAGCAGCTTCTCCGGTGAGGGCACTGAAGCTTTCTTT.

The sample holds a few counts of this clone. V and J are TRBV7-2 and TRBJ1-3; D might be TRBD1 (5 bases). The germline gives CDR1 SGHTA, CDR2 FQGNSA. The CDR3 contains 16 residues. Deletions cut 4 bases from V and 0 bases from J, with 13 bases between. The DNA of the CDR3 is TGTGCCAGCAGCTCCCAGGGCCCTCCCTCTGGAAACACCATATATTTT. Its translation is CASSSQGPPSGNTIYF.

This clone was detected once. V and J are TRBV3-1 (or the pseudogene TRBV3-2) and TRBJ1-1, with a tentative D call TRBD1 (5 bases). This CDR3 region has 13 residues. Per germline, CDR1 LGHDT and CDR2 YNNKEL (reference sequence). Trimming pared 6 bases from V and 2 bases from J, leaving 10 bases between. CDR3 coding DNA: TGTGCCAGCAGTAGGGGCAGAAACACTGAAGCTTTCTTT. Translated, it gives CASSRGRNTEAFF.

The rearrangement links TRBV9 to TRBJ2-7; TRBD2 agrees at 8 bases. V trimming: 3 bases; J trimming: 3 bases; junction bases outside the gene matches: 5. The CDR3 is 14 amino acids. The germline CDR1 and CDR2 sequences are SGDLS and YYNGEE. CDR3 nucleotide sequence: TGTGCCAGCAGCGGGGGACTAGAGATCTACGAGCAGTACTTC. It yields the protein CASSGGLEIYEQYF.

The rearrangement links TRBV29-1 to TRBJ1-2; tentatively, D is TRBD1 (6 bases). The CDR3 totals 13 residues. Trimming removed 1 base at V and 7 bases at J, with 13 bases between. The germline gives CDR1 SQVTM, CDR2 ANQGSEA. CDR3 sequence: CSVEAGVRVGYTF. CDR3 nucleotide sequence: TGCAGCGTTGAAGCAGGGGTTAGGGTTGGCTACACCTTC.

The chain has TRBV7-2 and TRBJ1-1; 9 bases line up with TRBD1. CDR1 and CDR2 from the germline V gene are SGHTA and FQGNSA. The trim removed 5 bases at V and 7 bases at J, leaving 8 bases unmatched. CDR3 size: 14 residues. CDR3 amino acids: CASSPSDRGFEAFF. CDR3 DNA: TGTGCCAGCAGCCCATCGGACAGGGGATTTGAAGCTTTCTTT. Using reference TRBV7-2 and TRBJ1-1 for the parts outside the CDR3, the full variable domain is GAGVSQSPSNKVTEKGKDVELRCDPISGHTALYWYRQSLGQGLEFLIYFQGNSAPDKSGLPSDRFSAERTGGSVSTLTIQRTQQEDSAVYLCASSPSDRGFEAFFGQGTRLTVV.

The gene calls are TRBV2 and TRBJ1-1; 8 nucleotides line up with TRBD1. Germline V gene sequence: CDR1 SNHLY, CDR2 FYNNEI. This CDR3 comprises 14 residues. With V trimmed by 9 bases and J by 0 bases, 6 bases remained unmatched. CDR3 protein: CARGGQGLNTEAFF. In DNA, the CDR3 is TGTGCCAGGGGCGGACAGGGACTGAACACTGAAGCTTTCTTT.

The rearrangement uses TRBV2 and TRBJ1-6; D perhaps matches TRBD1 (5 bases). Germline CDR1 reads SNHLY; CDR2 reads FYNNEI. Deletions cut 1 base from V and 0 bases from J, with 13 bases between. The CDR3 contains 18 residues. CDR3 residues: CASSEVVGGISYNSPLHF. As DNA, the CDR3 is TGTGCCAGCAGTGAAGTCGTCGGGGGTATCTCCTATAATTCACCCCTCCACTTT.

The chain employs TRBV18 and TRBJ1-5, with D possibly TRBD1 on 5 matching bases. Germline CDR1 KGHSH, CDR2 LQKENI. CDR3 length: 14 residues. Trimming shortened V by 4 bases and J by 6 bases, and 13 bases separated the two germline ends. This CDR3 reads CASSLQGQGQPQHF. The CDR3 DNA reads TGTGCCAGCTCACTTCAGGGTCAGGGTCAGCCCCAGCATTTT.

The J gene is TRBJ2-2, the V gene TRBV24-1; the D gene is possibly TRBD1 (6 bases). Trimming removed 4 bases at V and 4 bases at J, with 12 bases between. The V gene's germline CDR1 is KGHDR and CDR2 SFDVKD. CDR3 length: 15 amino acids. CDR3 bases: TGTGCCACCAGTGAACCCGGGACACCCACCGGGGAGCTGTTTTTT. Translated, it gives CATSEPGTPTGELFF.

The chain uses TRBV19 and TRBJ1-3; TRBD1 matches at 8 bases. The CDR3 has 13 residues. V lost 6 bases, J lost 8 bases, and 6 bases stayed unmatched. The germline gives CDR1 LNHDA, CDR2 SQIVND (reference sequence). CDR3 bases: TGTGCCAGTAGAAGGACAGGGTCGGACACCATATATTTT. It codes for CASRRTGSDTIYF.

In DNA, the CDR3 is TGTGCCAGCTCCCTATTACTAGATCAGCCCCAGCATTTT. Translated: CASSLLLDQPQHF. This chain joins TRBV18 and TRBJ1-5; D gene unclear. Germline V gene lookup returns CDR1 KGHSH and CDR2 LQKENI. The V and J ends lost 6 bases and 5 bases respectively, with 11 bases between them. CDR3 length: 13 amino acids.

The rearrangement joins TRBV19 to TRBJ1-1; D possibly corresponds to TRBD1 (5 bases). The CDR3 extends over 15 amino acids. CDR1 is LNHDA and CDR2 is SQIVND in the germline V gene (reference sequence). Trimming left V 2 bases short and J 1 base short, with 11 bases between. CDR3 DNA: TGTGCCAGTAGTATATTCTGGGGGGAGAACACTGAAGCTTTCTTT. Its translation: CASSIFWGENTEAFF. Looking up the rest from reference TRBV19 and TRBJ1-1 gives the full variable domain: DGGITQSPKYLFRKEGQNVTLSCEQNLNHDAMYWYRQDPGQGLRLIYYSQIVNDFQKGDIAEGYSVSREKKESFPLTVTSAQKNPTAFYLCASSIFWGENTEAFFGQGTRLTVV.

This chain joins TRBV19 and TRBJ2-7, with D possibly matching TRBD2 (5 bases). This CDR3 region has 13 residues. The V and J ends lost 9 bases and 4 bases respectively, with 16 bases between them. The germline gives CDR1 LNHDA, CDR2 SQIVND (reference sequence). Here the CDR3 DNA reads TGTGCCAGCCGGGGTAGCCACTTTTACGAGCAGTACTTC. Translation gives CASRGSHFYEQYF. Variable domain in full (rest from reference TRBV19 and TRBJ2-7): DGGITQSPKYLFRKEGQNVTLSCEQNLNHDAMYWYRQDPGQGLRLIYYSQIVNDFQKGDIAEGYSVSREKKESFPLTVTSAQKNPTAFYLCASRGSHFYEQYFGPGTRLTVT.

The chain has TRBV24-1 and TRBJ2-1, with 12 bases matching TRBD2. CDR3 length: 17 amino acids. V was clipped by 4 bases and J by 9 bases; unmatched bases: 12. CDR1 and CDR2 (germline): KGHDR, SFDVKD. The CDR3 DNA reads TGTGCCACCAGTGACCCATCTAGCGGGGGGGCAGAGTCTGAGCAGTTCTTC. This encodes CATSDPSSGGAESEQFF.

The chain joins TRBV6-4 to TRBJ1-2; weak D call: TRBD1 (5 bases). The CDR3 length is 15 residues. The germline V and J ends were trimmed by 4 bases and 4 bases, with 16 bases remaining between them. CDR1 is MRHNA, CDR2 SNTAGT, per germline. The CDR3 coding sequence is TGTGCCAGCAGTGGCCCCCAGGGCGGAAGCTATGGCTACACCTTC. This sequence encodes CASSGPQGGSYGYTF.

The chain's CDR3 is CASSSDRPAEQYF. CDR3 bases: TGTGCCAGCAGTTCCGACAGGCCAGCGGAGCAGTACTTC. The rearrangement uses TRBV6-1 and TRBJ2-7; a weak D match, TRBD1 (6 bases). Trimming left V 5 bases short and J 7 bases short, with 15 bases between. Per the germline V gene, CDR1 is MNHNS and CDR2 is SASEGT. This CDR3 comprises 13 residues.

As to this clone: One base away lies a much larger clone, so this may be a sequencing read error. In the same sample, other DNA sequences code for this CDR3. The genes are TRBV5-1 and TRBJ1-1, with 7 bases that match TRBD1. The length of the CDR3 is 14 residues. Germline CDR1 is SGHRS and CDR2 is YFSETQ. J lost 1 base, V lost 0 bases, and 0 bases had no gene match. CDR3 residues: CASSLAGGNTEAFF. In DNA, the CDR3 is TGCGCCAGCAGCTTGGCAGGGGGGAACACTGAAGCTTTCTTT.

V and J are TRBV19 and TRBJ2-5; 9 bases align to TRBD2. CDR3 length equals 15 residues. V was clipped by 4 bases and J by 5 bases; unmatched bases: 8. Per the germline V gene, CDR1 is LNHDA and CDR2 is SQIVND (reference sequence). CDR3 coding DNA: TGTGCCAGTAGTACCGGGACTAGCTCAGGCGAGACCCAGTACTTC. It is translated as CASSTGTSSGETQYF.

The CDR3 nucleotides read TGTGCCAGCGGGCCCGGGGGGACCTACGAGCAGTACTTC. Protein: CASGPGGTYEQYF. The chain employs TRBV27 and TRBJ2-7; 7 bases line up with TRBD2. Unmatched junction bases numbered 6, after V lost 8 bases and J lost 2 bases. Germline loops: CDR1 MNHEY, CDR2 SMNVEV (reference sequence). The CDR3 runs to 13 residues.

The V call is TRBV24-1, the J call TRBJ1-3; D remains ambiguous. Germline assignment: CDR1 KGHDR and CDR2 SFDVKD. The CDR3 is 16 residues long. Trimming pared 8 bases from V and 1 base from J, leaving 17 bases between. The CDR3 loop is CATKPRVESSGNTIYF. The CDR3, as DNA: TGTGCCACCAAGCCGAGAGTTGAATCATCTGGAAACACCATATATTTT.

This chain links TRBV5-1 with TRBJ2-5, with TRBD1 identical over 7 bases. Germline V lookup: CDR1 SGHRS, CDR2 YFSETQ. V gave up 8 bases and J gave up 4 bases; unmatched junction bases: 14. The CDR3 loop spans 15 amino acids. CDR3 loop: CASTRQTGPLETQYF. CDR3 coding DNA: TGCGCCAGTACCCGCCAGACAGGGCCTTTAGAGACCCAGTACTTC.